These 28 T cell receptor beta chains were all obtained from the same sample, sequenced in a study of blood T cell repertoires in COVID-19. Method: immunoSEQ multiplex PCR; TCRdb's copy keeps in-frame clones and lacks some. The sample lists roughly 200,000 clones; around 80% were seen once. Sequenced sample: peripheral blood. The origin of the receptors is a man aged 40-50 years with active or convalescent COVID-19.

This sequence joins TRBV2 and TRBJ1-5, with 9 bases that match TRBD1. Germline loops: CDR1 SNHLY, CDR2 FYNNEI. The V segment lost 7 bases and the J segment 4 bases; nucleotides outside the gene matches: 5. CDR3 length: 14 amino acids. Here the CDR3 DNA reads TGTGCCAGCAACCGGGACAGGGAGAATCAGCCCCAGCATTTT. Amino acids: CASNRDRENQPQHF.

The V gene is TRBV6-5, the J gene TRBJ2-3; 9 bases are shared with TRBD1. CDR3 size: 15 residues. CDR1 is MNHEY and CDR2 is SVGAGI in the germline V gene. V was clipped by 5 bases and J by 3 bases; unmatched bases: 6. The CDR3 bases are TGTGCCAGCAGTCGACGGGGGACAGGGACAGATACGCAGTATTTT. It specifies CASSRRGTGTDTQYF.

The V call is TRBV5-1, the J call TRBJ2-7; 11 bases agree with TRBD1. CDR3 length equals 15 residues. CDR1 and CDR2 (germline): SGHRS, YFSETQ. V trimming: 4 bases; J trimming: 1 base; junction bases outside the gene matches: 4. The CDR3 coding sequence is TGCGCCAGCAGCCCGGACAGGGGGCGGTCCTACGAGCAGTACTTC. Translated, it gives CASSPDRGRSYEQYF.

This chain links TRBV5-1 with TRBJ2-2; 9 bases are a match to TRBD1. V was pared by 0 bases and J by 4 bases, with 4 bases of the junction left unmatched. The CDR3 is made up of 16 amino acids. The germline CDR1 and CDR2 sequences are SGHRS and YFSETQ. In DNA, the CDR3 is TGCGCCAGCAGCTTGGGGGGACAGGGAAGCACCGGGGAGCTGTTTTTT. Protein product: CASSLGGQGSTGELFF.

V gene TRBV7-8 combines with J gene TRBJ2-7; D may be TRBD2 (6 bases). Trimming left V 5 bases short and J 0 bases short, with 11 bases between. Germline V gene sequence: CDR1 SGHVS, CDR2 FQNEAQ. The CDR3 covers 14 residues. The CDR3 sequence is CASSPGRYSYEQYF. The DNA for the CDR3 is TGTGCCAGCAGCCCGGGGAGGTACTCCTACGAGCAGTACTTC.

The J gene is TRBJ2-2, the V gene TRBV13; no clear D gene. Germline lookup yields CDR1 PRHDT and CDR2 FYEKMQ (reference sequence). Trimming took 6 bases from V and 2 from J, leaving 7 bases between them. The CDR3 spans 13 residues. CDR3 sequence: CASSQVNTGELFF. The CDR3 region has the DNA TGTGCCAGCAGTCAGGTCAACACCGGGGAGCTGTTTTTT.

The chain is built from TRBV4-1 and TRBJ2-7; D is undetermined. Trimming shortened V by 2 bases and J by 0 bases, and 5 bases separated the two germline ends. This CDR3 spans 13 amino acids. The germline CDR1 and CDR2 sequences are MGHRA and YSYEKL. CDR3 bases: TGCGCCAGCAGCCAATTCAACTCCTACGAGCAGTACTTC. This translates into CASSQFNSYEQYF.

The J gene is TRBJ1-3, the V gene TRBV27; D unclear. Germline loops: CDR1 MNHEY, CDR2 SMNVEV (reference sequence). The V end lost 3 bases, the J end lost 2 bases, and 11 bases lay between the germline ends. The CDR3 is 15 residues long. CDR3 nucleotides: TGTGCCAGCAGTTTGAATTCGGCGGCTGGAAACACCATATATTTT. This gives the protein CASSLNSAAGNTIYF.

This chain uses TRBV5-6 with TRBJ1-5; D gene unclear. This CDR3 is 18 amino acids long. Germline V gene data show CDR1 as SGHDT and CDR2 as YYEEEE. Trimming shortened V by 1 base and J by 2 bases, and 19 bases separated the two germline ends. CDR3 coding DNA: TGTGCCAGCAGCTTGATGAGGGCACGGGCACGAGGCAATCAGCCCCAGCATTTT. It encodes CASSLMRARARGNQPQHF.

This clone was counted a single time. The J gene is TRBJ2-3, the V gene TRBV10-3; D perhaps matches TRBD2 (6 bases). V lost 9 bases and J lost 1, with 11 bases in between. Germline-derived CDR1 and CDR2 are ENHRY and SYGVKD. The CDR3 length is 13 residues. The CDR3 DNA is TGTGCCATTCTAGCGCAACGCACAGATACGCAGTATTTT. Translation: CAILAQRTDTQYF.

The chain employs TRBV29-1 and TRBJ1-5; 9 bases align to TRBD1. This CDR3 region has 14 residues. Germline values: CDR1 SQVTM, CDR2 ANQGSEA. V gave up 1 base and J gave up 2 bases; unmatched junction bases: 0. CDR3 amino acids: CSVEGTGGNQPQHF. The CDR3 DNA is TGCAGCGTTGAAGGGACAGGGGGCAATCAGCCCCAGCATTTT. The complete variable domain, with remaining parts taken from reference TRBV29-1 and TRBJ1-5, reads SAVISQKPSRDICQRGTSLTIQCQVDSQVTMMFWYRQQPGQSLTLIATANQGSEATYESGFVIDKFPISRPNLTFSTLTVSNMSPEDSSIYLCSVEGTGGNQPQHFGDGTRLSIL.

The chain links TRBV10-3 to TRBJ2-7; D might be TRBD1 (6 bases). Germline-derived CDR1 and CDR2 are ENHRY and SYGVKD. This CDR3 has 13 amino acids. The V end lost 7 bases, the J end lost 7 bases, and 17 bases lay between the germline ends. The CDR3 region is CAITEGTGYEQYF. CDR3 nucleotide sequence: TGTGCCATCACCGAGGGTACAGGGTATGAGCAGTACTTC.

This clone was seen only a few times. The chain links TRBV28 to TRBJ2-7; the D gene is possibly TRBD1 (5 bases). Trimming shortened V by 6 bases and J by 3 bases, and 12 bases separated the two germline ends. Germline V lookup: CDR1 MDHEN, CDR2 SYDVKM. The CDR3 contains 13 residues. The CDR3 loop reads CASRADSSYEQYF. The CDR3 DNA sequence: TGTGCCAGCAGGGCAGACAGCAGCTACGAGCAGTACTTC.

This clone is a singleton in its sample. The gene calls are TRBV2 and TRBJ1-3; D is uncertain. CDR1 is SNHLY, CDR2 FYNNEI, per germline. V lost 4 bases and J 3 bases, leaving 19 bases between the germline ends. The CDR3 spans 17 residues. The DNA of the CDR3 is TGTGCCAGCAGTGGGGAGACATACCCGGAGGGTGGAAACACCATATATTTT. It is translated as CASSGETYPEGGNTIYF.

The CDR3 reads CASSQDGKGGGANNEQFF. The CDR3 bases are TGTGCCAGCAGCCAAGACGGCAAAGGCGGGGGGGCAAATAATGAGCAGTTCTTC. V is TRBV4-2 and J is TRBJ2-1; 9 positions agree with TRBD2. The germline V gene has CDR1 LGHNA and CDR2 YNFKEQ. This CDR3 region has 18 residues. V was pared by 0 bases and J by 7 bases, with 13 bases of the junction left unmatched.

V and J are TRBV5-4 and TRBJ1-2, with 8 bases identical to TRBD1. The CDR3 is 16 amino acids. Looked up from germline, CDR1 is SGHNT and CDR2 is YYREEE (reference sequence). Trimming at V came to 1 base and at J to 1 base, leaving 6 bases not matched to a gene. CDR3 nucleotides: TGTGCCAGCAGCTTGTTTGGACAGGGACTTAACTATGGCTACACCTTC. It translates to CASSLFGQGLNYGYTF. The variable domain in full, with the rest retrieved from reference TRBV5-4 and TRBJ1-2, is ETGVTQSPTHLIKTRGQQVTLRCSSQSGHNTVSWYQQALGQGPQFIFQYYREEENGRGNFPPRFSGLQFPNYSSELNVNALELDDSALYLCASSLFGQGLNYGYTFGSGTRLTVV.

V is TRBV19 and J is TRBJ2-4, with D possibly being TRBD2 (8 bases). This CDR3 has 17 residues. Germline V gene sequence: CDR1 LNHDA, CDR2 SQIVND (reference sequence). Trimming removed 7 bases from V and 10 bases from J, with 29 bases in between. CDR3 amino acids: CASTPGRGQLKTFIQYF. As DNA, the CDR3 is TGTGCCAGTACCCCCGGGAGGGGACAGCTAAAAACATTTATTCAGTACTTC.

The chain carries TRBV19 and TRBJ1-5; 8 nucleotides line up with TRBD1. This CDR3 spans 14 amino acids. Germline values: CDR1 LNHDA, CDR2 SQIVND (reference sequence). With 7 bases clipped from V and 5 bases from J, the junction kept 7 bases outside the gene matches. CDR3 residues: CASNPGGEYQPQHF. CDR3 DNA sequence: TGTGCCAGTAACCCAGGGGGCGAATATCAGCCCCAGCATTTT.

The table lists this clone with a count of one. The chain uses TRBV14 and TRBJ1-2; 8 positions match TRBD1. The CDR3 is made up of 13 amino acids. V was clipped by 2 bases and J by 8 bases; unmatched bases: 4. Germline-derived CDR1 and CDR2 are SGHDN and FVKESK. This CDR3 is CASSQQGASGYTF. The CDR3 nucleotides are TGTGCCAGCAGCCAACAGGGGGCGTCCGGCTACACCTTC. Combining the CDR3 with reference TRBV14 and TRBJ1-2 gives the whole variable domain EAGVTQFPSHSVIEKGQTVTLRCDPISGHDNLYWYRRVMGKEIKFLLHFVKESKQDESGMPNNRFLAERTGGTYSTLKVQPAELEDSGVYFCASSQQGASGYTFGSGTRLTVV.

The chain joins TRBV11-3 to TRBJ1-1, with unresolved D. V lost 1 base to trimming and J lost 5 bases, with 8 bases between them. Per germline, CDR1 SGHNT and CDR2 YENEEA. This CDR3 region has 13 residues. CDR3 region: CASSLGAHTEAFF. CDR3 coding DNA: TGTGCCAGCAGCTTAGGGGCACATACTGAAGCTTTCTTT.

This clone has only a few counts. This sequence joins TRBV30 and TRBJ1-2, with unresolved D. This CDR3 spans 13 amino acids. The V end lost 5 bases, the J end lost 10 bases, and 20 bases lay between the germline ends. Germline CDR1 and CDR2: GTSNPN and SVGIG (reference sequence). The CDR3: CAWGHGGGRDYTF. The CDR3 bases are TGTGCCTGGGGCCACGGAGGAGGGCGCGACTACACCTTC.

This clone showed up just once. The V call is TRBV28, the J call TRBJ1-2, with D unclear. Trimming shortened V by 2 bases and J by 5 bases, and 6 bases separated the two germline ends. CDR1 and CDR2 (germline): MDHEN, SYDVKM. The CDR3 spans 12 residues. The DNA for the CDR3 is TGTGCCAGCAGTTTAGTGAGATATGGCTACACCTTC. Protein: CASSLVRYGYTF.

In its sample, this clone was seen a few times. The chain recombines TRBV25-1 with TRBJ2-3; tentative D call: TRBD2 (6 bases). Trimming took 2 bases from V and 4 from J, leaving 10 bases between them. This CDR3 is built from 14 residues. Germline V CDR1 and CDR2: MGHDK, SYGVNS. The CDR3 region is CASSEGGVADTQYF. For the CDR3, the DNA is TGTGCCAGCAGTGAAGGAGGGGTGGCAGATACGCAGTATTTT.

The rearrangement uses TRBV27 and TRBJ1-1; 7 positions agree with TRBD1. Germline values: CDR1 MNHEY, CDR2 SMNVEV (reference sequence). The CDR3 has 14 residues. V lost 11 bases to trimming and J lost 3 bases; unmatched junction nucleotides: 12. In nucleotides, the CDR3 is TGTGCCGCCGGCAAACAGGGGATATACACTGAAGCTTTCTTT. This encodes CAAGKQGIYTEAFF.

The rearrangement links TRBV12-3 or TRBV12-4 to TRBJ2-2, with unresolved D. Trimming took off 3 bases at V and 5 bases at J, with 7 bases between the two ends. The CDR3 is made up of 13 amino acids. CDR3 bases: TGTGCCAGCAGTTTGAGGCAGACCGGGGAGCTGTTTTTT. The encoded protein is CASSLRQTGELFF.

V usage is TRBV29-1 and J usage is TRBJ2-5; unclear D gene. The CDR3 covers 15 residues. Germline V gene lookup returns CDR1 SQVTM and CDR2 ANQGSEA. Deletions cut 2 bases from V and 6 bases from J, with 19 bases between. The CDR3 here is CSVEYGTARSQTQYF. DNA of the CDR3: TGCAGCGTTGAATATGGTACGGCTAGGAGCCAGACCCAGTACTTC.

J is TRBJ2-7 and V is TRBV11-3; D unresolved. V lost 6 bases and J 0 bases, leaving 6 bases between the germline ends. The germline V gene encodes CDR1 SGHNT and CDR2 YENEEA. The CDR3 has 12 residues. The CDR3 reads CASSSLSYEQYF. Written as DNA, the CDR3 is TGTGCCAGCAGTTCCCTCTCCTACGAGCAGTACTTC.

The CDR3 coding sequence is TGTGCCACCAGTGACACCGGACAGGGCGGTGGGGGAAACACCATATATTTT. It codes for CATSDTGQGGGGNTIYF. The chain links TRBV24-1 to TRBJ1-3; 8 bases line up with TRBD1. CDR3 length: 17 residues. Germline assignment: CDR1 KGHDR and CDR2 SFDVKD. The junction had 11 bases not matched to a gene; V was cut back by 4 bases and J by 4 bases.